This T cell receptor (beta chain) came from a study of T cells after yellow fever vaccination. Study as a whole: Any fraction with a low cell number was prepared using SMART-Seq v4 Ultra Low Input.

Study observations and caveats: The study noted that FACS-sorted repertoires could contain abundant clonotypes contaminating from the bulk population. Most clones from primary vaccination resurfaced after the booster (about 95% CD4, about 91% CD8).

TCR cDNA was made by 5'RACE template switching, adding a universal primer site and UMIs. MiXCR, run by TCRdb on the 5' RACE reads, gives a single entry per CDR3 protein. The sample yields just under 600,000 distinct CDR3 sequences, roughly 13% seen once. The germline V gene has CDR1 DFQATT and CDR2 SNEGSKA (reference sequence). The CDR3 spans 16 residues. V was cut by 1 base and J by 1 base, with 14 bases left in between. On this clonotype itself: The antigen is unknown.

The source was PBMCs, collected on the day of the yellow fever booster vaccination. This TCR came from a man younger than 40 who received the YFV17D yellow fever vaccine. The chain links TRBV20-1 to TRBJ2-4, with D perhaps matching TRBD1 (6 bases). The CDR3 region is CSARATGSEAKNIQYF. The CDR3 nucleotides are TGCAGTGCTAGAGCCACAGGGAGCGAGGCCAAAAACATTCAGTACTTC.